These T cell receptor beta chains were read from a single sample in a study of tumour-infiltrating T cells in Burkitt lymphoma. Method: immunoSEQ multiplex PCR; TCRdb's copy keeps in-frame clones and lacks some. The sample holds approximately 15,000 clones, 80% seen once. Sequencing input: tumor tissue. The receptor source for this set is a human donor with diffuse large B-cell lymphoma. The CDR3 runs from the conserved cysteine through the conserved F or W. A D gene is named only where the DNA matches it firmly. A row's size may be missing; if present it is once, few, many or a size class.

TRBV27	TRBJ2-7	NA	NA	TGTGCCAGCAGTTTCGCGGATTCCTACGAGCAGTACTTC	CASSFADSYEQYF
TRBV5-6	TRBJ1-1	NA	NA	TGTGCCAGCAGCTTGGTGGGGGGACCTACTGAAGCTTTCTTT	CASSLVGGPTEAFF
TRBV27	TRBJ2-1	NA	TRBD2	TGTGCCAGCAGTACCACTAGCGGCGGCTCCTACAATGAGCAGTTCTTC	CASSTTSGGSYNEQFF
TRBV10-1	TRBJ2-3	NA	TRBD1	TGCGCCAGCAGTGATGGGACAGGGGCCACAGATACGCAGTATTTT	CASSDGTGATDTQYF
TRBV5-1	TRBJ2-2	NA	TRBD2	TGCGCCAGCAGCTTCGGACTAGCGAACACCGGGGAGCTGTTTTTT	CASSFGLANTGELFF
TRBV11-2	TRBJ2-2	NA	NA	TGTGCCAGCAGAGGGACACTGACCGGGGAGCTGTTTTTT	CASRGTLTGELFF
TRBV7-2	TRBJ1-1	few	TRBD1	TGTGCCAGCAGCACCTACAGGGGGGCGAACACTGAAGCTTTCTTT	CASSTYRGANTEAFF
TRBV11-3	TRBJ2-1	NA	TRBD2	TGTGCCAGCAGCTTACAGGGCGGGACTAGCTCCTACAATGAGCAGTTCTTC	CASSLQGGTSSYNEQFF
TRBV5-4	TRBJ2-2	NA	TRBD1	TGTGCCAGCAGCGCGGGACAGGGATTTGACACCGGGGAGCTGTTTTTT	CASSAGQGFDTGELFF
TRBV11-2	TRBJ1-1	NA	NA	TGTGCCAGCAGCTTCAGCGCCATGAACACTGAAGCTTTCTTT	CASSFSAMNTEAFF
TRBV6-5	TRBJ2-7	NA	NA	TGTGCCAGCAGTTCACCTGAAACCTACGAGCAGTACTTC	CASSSPETYEQYF
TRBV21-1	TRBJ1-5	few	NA	TGTGCCAGCAGCAAGGGGGCGGGGGGCGATCAGCCCCAGCATTTT	CASSKGAGGDQPQHF
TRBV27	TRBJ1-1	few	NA	TGTGCCAGTAGACAGAACACTGAAGCTTTCTTT	CASRQNTEAFF
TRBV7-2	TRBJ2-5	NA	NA	TGTGCCAGCAGCTTAGCGGAAGTCCAGGGGGGTACCCAGTACTTC	CASSLAEVQGGTQYF
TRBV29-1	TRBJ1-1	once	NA	TGCAGCGTGCGGGGGGCCGGGGGGTACACTGAAGCTTTCTTT	CSVRGAGGYTEAFF
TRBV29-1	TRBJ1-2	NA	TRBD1	TGCAGCGTTGAGAAGACAGGGGGCTATGGCTACACCTTC	CSVEKTGGYGYTF
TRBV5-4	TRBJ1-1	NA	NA	TGTGCCAGCAGCCCCGGGCCCGCGAACACTGAAGCTTTCTTT	CASSPGPANTEAFF
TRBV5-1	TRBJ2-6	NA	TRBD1	TGCGCCAGCAGCAATTTTGGGTCACTCACAGGGGCTGGGGCCAACGTCCTGACTTTC	CASSNFGSLTGAGANVLTF
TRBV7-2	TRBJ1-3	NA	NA	TGTGCCAGCAGCTTAGCACCCCTACAATCTGGAAACACCATATATTTT	CASSLAPLQSGNTIYF
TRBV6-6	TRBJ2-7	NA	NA	TGTGCCAGCAGCGACACCTACGAGCAGTACTTC	CASSDTYEQYF
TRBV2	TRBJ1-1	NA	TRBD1	TGTGCCATCTTTCTTCGGGACAGGGGGACTGAAGCTTTCTTT	CAIFLRDRGTEAFF
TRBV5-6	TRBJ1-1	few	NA	TGTGCCAGCAGCTTGAGGGGTACTGAAGCTTTCTTT	CASSLRGTEAFF
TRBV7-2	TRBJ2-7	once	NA	TGTGCCAGCAGCTTAGGTGGGGACGCCTACGAGCAGTACTTC	CASSLGGDAYEQYF
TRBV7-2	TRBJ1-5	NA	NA	TGTGCCAGCAGCTTAGAGTCGGGCAATCAGCCCCAGCATTTT	CASSLESGNQPQHF
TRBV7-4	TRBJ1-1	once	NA	TGTGCCAGCACACGACGGACCAGCTTGCCGAACACTGAAGCTTTCTTT	CASTRRTSLPNTEAFF
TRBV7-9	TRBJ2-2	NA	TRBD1	TGTGCCAGCAGCTCGGACAGGGGGAACACCGGGGAGCTGTTTTTT	CASSSDRGNTGELFF
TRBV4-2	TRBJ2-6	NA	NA	TGTGCCAGCAGCCCGGACGGGTGGTCTGAGGCCAACGTCCTGACTTTC	CASSPDGWSEANVLTF
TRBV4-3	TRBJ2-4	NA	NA	TGCGCCAGCAGCCAAGCCGTCGGGACAATCAAAAACATTCAGTACTTC	CASSQAVGTIKNIQYF
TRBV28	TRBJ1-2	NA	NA	TGTGCCAGCAGTTTAATCGGCGGTGCTAACTATGGCTACACCTTC	CASSLIGGANYGYTF
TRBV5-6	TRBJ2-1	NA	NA	TGTGCCAGCAGCTTCCCCCGGACGGACCAATTGTTCTTC	CASSFPRTDQLFF
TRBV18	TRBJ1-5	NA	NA	TGTACCAGCTCACCCGAGGGGGGCAATCAGCCCCAGCATTTT	CTSSPEGGNQPQHF
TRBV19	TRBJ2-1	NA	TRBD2	TGTGCCAGTAGGGGCGGGGGGGTACACAATGAGCAGTTCTTC	CASRGGGVHNEQFF
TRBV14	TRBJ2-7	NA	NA	TGTGCCAGCAGCCAAAACAAGGGGAGGTTTAACGAGCAGTACTTC	CASSQNKGRFNEQYF
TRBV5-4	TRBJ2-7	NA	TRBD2	TGTGCCAGCAGCTTAAGCGGGAGGGCCTACGAGCAGTACTTC	CASSLSGRAYEQYF
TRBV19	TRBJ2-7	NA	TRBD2	TGTGCCAGTACCCGAGGGACTAGCGGGGCCTACGAGCAGTACTTC	CASTRGTSGAYEQYF
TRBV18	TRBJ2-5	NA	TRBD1	TGTGCCAGCTCACCAGGGACAGGGGTCCAAGAGACCCAGTACTTC	CASSPGTGVQETQYF
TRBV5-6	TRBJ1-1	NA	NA	TGTGCCAGCAGCCTCATGACAGTTAACACTGAAGCTTTCTTT	CASSLMTVNTEAFF
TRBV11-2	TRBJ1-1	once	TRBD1	TGTGCCAGCAGCCTACGGACAGGAGGAATGAACACTGAAGCTTTCTTT	CASSLRTGGMNTEAFF
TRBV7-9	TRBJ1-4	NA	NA	TGTGCCAGCAGCTTAGTCGGTCCCCCCCCTAATGAAAAACTGTTTTTT	CASSLVGPPPNEKLFF